This TCR beta chain appears in the sequencing data of a study of T cells in Graves' hyperthyroidism and ophthalmopathy. This clonotype was counted many times. Regions amplified from RNA transcripts were the TCR beta CDR3 regions. An initial round of RT-PCR targeting the TCR CDR3 relied on the HTBI primer set. TCRdb ran MiXCR on the multiplex PCR reads and lists one entry per CDR3 protein. The sample lists about 590,000 distinct CDR3 sequences, 15% to 18% occurring once. V was clipped by 3 bases and J by 4 bases; unmatched bases: 7. The CDR3 consists of 16 residues. Fresh peripheral blood, about 10 ml of it, supplied the PBMCs.

The gene calls are TRBV12-3 or TRBV12-4 and TRBJ2-2, with 8 positions matching TRBD1. The sequencing input was blood. The TCR was taken from a woman under 40 with Graves' hyperthyroidism. The CDR3 region is CASSFGTGVSTGELFF. The CDR3 DNA sequence: TGTGCCAGCAGTTTCGGGACAGGAGTTAGCACCGGGGAGCTGTTTTTT.